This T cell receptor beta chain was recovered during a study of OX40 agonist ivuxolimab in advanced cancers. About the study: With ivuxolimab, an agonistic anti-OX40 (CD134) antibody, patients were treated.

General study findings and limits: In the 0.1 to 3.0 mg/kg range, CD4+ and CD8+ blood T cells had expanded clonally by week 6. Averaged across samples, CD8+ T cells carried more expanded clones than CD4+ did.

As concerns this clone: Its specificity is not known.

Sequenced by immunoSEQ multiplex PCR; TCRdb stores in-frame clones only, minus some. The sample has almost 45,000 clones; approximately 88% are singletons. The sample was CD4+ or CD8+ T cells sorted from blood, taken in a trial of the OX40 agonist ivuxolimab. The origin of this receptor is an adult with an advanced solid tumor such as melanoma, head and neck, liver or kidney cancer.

CDR3 DNA sequence: TGTGCCAGCAGTCATCGGACAGGAACCAGAGAAAAACTGTTTTTT. This encodes CASSHRTGTREKLFF. The V gene is TRBV28, the J gene TRBJ1-4, with 7 bases fitting TRBD1. J was trimmed by 8 bases and V by 5 bases; bases with no gene match: 11. The CDR3 contains 15 residues. Germline-derived CDR1 and CDR2 are MDHEN and SYDVKM. Full variable domain (missing parts from reference TRBV28 and TRBJ1-4): DVKVTQSSRYLVKRTGEKVFLECVQDMDHENMFWYRQDPGLGLRLIYFSYDVKMKEKGDIPEGYSVSREKKERFSLILESASTNQTSMYLCASSHRTGTREKLFFGSGTQLSVL.